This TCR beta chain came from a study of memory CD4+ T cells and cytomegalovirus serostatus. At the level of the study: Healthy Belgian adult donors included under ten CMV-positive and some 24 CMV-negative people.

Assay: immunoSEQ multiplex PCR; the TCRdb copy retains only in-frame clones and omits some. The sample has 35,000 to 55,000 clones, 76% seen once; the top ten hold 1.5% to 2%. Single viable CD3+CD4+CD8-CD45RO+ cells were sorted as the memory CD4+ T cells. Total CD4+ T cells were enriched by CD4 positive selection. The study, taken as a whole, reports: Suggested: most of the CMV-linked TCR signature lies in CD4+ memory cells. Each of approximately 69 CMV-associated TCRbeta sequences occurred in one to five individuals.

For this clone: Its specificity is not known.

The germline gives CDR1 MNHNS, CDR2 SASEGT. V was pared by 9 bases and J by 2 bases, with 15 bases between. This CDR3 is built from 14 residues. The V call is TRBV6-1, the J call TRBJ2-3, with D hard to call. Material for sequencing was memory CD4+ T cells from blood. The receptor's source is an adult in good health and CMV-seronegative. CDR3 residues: CASTGGPTTDTQYF. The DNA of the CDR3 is TGTGCCAGTACCGGCGGACCAACCACAGATACGCAGTATTTT.